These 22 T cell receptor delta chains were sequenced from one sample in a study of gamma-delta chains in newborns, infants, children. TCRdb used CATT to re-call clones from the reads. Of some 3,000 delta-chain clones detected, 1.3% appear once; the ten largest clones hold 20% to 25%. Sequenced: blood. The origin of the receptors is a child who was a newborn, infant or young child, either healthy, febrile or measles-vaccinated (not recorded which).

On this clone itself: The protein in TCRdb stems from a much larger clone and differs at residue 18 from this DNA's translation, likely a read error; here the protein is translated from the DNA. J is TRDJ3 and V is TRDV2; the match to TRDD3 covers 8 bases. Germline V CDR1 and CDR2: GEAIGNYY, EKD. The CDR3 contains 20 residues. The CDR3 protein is CACDTLLGGPSSWDTRQLFF. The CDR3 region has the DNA TGTGCCTGTGACACCTTACTGGGGGGCCCAAGCTCCTGGGACACCCGACAGTTGTTTTTC.

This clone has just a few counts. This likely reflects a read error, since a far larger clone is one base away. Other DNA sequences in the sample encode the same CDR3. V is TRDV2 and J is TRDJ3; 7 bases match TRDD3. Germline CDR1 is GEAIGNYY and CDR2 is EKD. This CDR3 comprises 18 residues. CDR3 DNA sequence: TGTGCCTGTGACACCGGATACGCCCGCTCCTGGGACACCCGGCAGATGTTTTTC. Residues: CACDTGYARSWDTRQMFF.

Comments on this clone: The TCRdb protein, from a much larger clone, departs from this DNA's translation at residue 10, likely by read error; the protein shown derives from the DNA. CDR3 amino acids: CACESLGDTRDTRQMFF. CDR3 in DNA: TGTGCCTGTGAATCTCTGGGGGATACCCGGGACACCCGACAGATGTTTTTC. This chain connects TRDV2 to TRDJ3; 11 bases agree with TRDD3. The germline V gene has CDR1 GEAIGNYY and CDR2 EKD. Trimming removed 4 bases from V and 5 bases from J; junction bases left unmatched: 6. This CDR3 is built from 17 residues.

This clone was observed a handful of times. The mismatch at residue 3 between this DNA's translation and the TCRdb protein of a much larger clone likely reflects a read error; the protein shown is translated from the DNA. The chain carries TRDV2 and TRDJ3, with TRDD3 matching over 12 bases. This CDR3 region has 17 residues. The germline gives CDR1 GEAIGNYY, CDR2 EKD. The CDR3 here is CARDTWGIRWDTRQMFF. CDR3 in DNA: TGTGCCCGTGACACCTGGGGGATACGCTGGGACACCCGACAGATGTTTTTC.

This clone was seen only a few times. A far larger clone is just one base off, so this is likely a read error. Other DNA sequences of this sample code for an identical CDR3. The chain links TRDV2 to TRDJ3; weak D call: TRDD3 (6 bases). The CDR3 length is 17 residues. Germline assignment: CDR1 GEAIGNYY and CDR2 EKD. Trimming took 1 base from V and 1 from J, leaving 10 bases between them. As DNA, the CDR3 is TGTGCCTGTGACACTACGGGGGGATCCTGGGACACCCGACAGATGTTTTTC. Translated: CACDTTGGSWDTRQMFF.

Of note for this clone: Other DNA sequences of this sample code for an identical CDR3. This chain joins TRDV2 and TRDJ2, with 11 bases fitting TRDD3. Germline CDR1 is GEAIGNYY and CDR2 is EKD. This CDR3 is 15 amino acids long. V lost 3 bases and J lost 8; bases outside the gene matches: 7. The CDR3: CACDLLGDNLAQLFF. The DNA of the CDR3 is TGTGCCTGTGACCTACTGGGGGATAATCTGGCACAACTCTTCTTT.

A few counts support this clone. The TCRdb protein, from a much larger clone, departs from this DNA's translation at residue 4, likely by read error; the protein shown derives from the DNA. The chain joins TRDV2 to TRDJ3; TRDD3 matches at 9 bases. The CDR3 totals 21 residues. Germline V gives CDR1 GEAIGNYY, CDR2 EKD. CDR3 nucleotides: TGTGCCTGTGGCACCGGGATTACTGGGGGAATGAGCTCCTGGGACACCCGACAGATGTTTTTC. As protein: CACGTGITGGMSSWDTRQMFF.

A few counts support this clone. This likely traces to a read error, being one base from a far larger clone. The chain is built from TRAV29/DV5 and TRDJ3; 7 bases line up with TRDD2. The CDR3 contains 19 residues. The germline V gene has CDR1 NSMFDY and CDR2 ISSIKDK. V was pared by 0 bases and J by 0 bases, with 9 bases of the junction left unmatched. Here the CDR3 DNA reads TGTGCAGCAAGCGCGCCTCTACTTCCTAGCTCCTGGGACACCCGACAGATGTTTTTC. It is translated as CAASAPLLPSSWDTRQMFF.

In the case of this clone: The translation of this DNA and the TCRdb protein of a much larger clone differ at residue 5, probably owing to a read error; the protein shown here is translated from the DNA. The CDR3 loop is CAFRWIRSWDTRQMFF. The CDR3 coding sequence is TGTGCCTTTAGGTGGATACGCTCCTGGGACACCCGACAGATGTTTTTC. V is TRDV3 and J is TRDJ3; 7 bases map to TRDD3. The V segment lost 0 bases and the J segment 0 bases; nucleotides outside the gene matches: 2. The CDR3 consists of 16 residues. Germline CDR1 reads TVYSNPD; CDR2 reads GDNSRS (reference sequence). The full variable domain, with the rest looked up from reference TRDV3 and TRDJ3, is CDKVTQSSPDQTVASGSEVVLLCTYDTVYSNPDLFWYRIRPDYSFQFVFYGDNSRSEGADFTQGRFSVKHILTQKAFHLVISPVRTEDSATYYCAFRWIRSWDTRQMFFGTGIKLFVEP.

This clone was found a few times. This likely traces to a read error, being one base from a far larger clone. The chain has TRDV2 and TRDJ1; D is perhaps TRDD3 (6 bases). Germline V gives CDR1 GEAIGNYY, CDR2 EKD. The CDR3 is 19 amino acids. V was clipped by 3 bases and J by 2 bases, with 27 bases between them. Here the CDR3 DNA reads TGTGCCTGTGACGCCGTTCGGTACAGGGGGACCCCCGAGACCGATAAACTCATCTTT. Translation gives CACDAVRYRGTPETDKLIF.

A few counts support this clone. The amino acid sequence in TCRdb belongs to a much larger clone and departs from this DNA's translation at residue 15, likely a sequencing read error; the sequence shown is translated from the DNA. The CDR3 loop is CACDSWGPRSWDTRRMFF. The CDR3 bases are TGTGCCTGTGACTCCTGGGGGCCCCGCTCCTGGGACACCCGACGGATGTTTTTC. V usage is TRDV2 and J usage is TRDJ3; 7 bases fit TRDD3. CDR3 length: 18 residues. Germline-derived CDR1 and CDR2 are GEAIGNYY and EKD.

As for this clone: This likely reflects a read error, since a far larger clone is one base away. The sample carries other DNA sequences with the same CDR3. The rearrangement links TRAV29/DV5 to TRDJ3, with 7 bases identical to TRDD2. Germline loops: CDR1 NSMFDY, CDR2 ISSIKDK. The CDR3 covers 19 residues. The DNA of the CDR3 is TGTGCAGCGAGCGCGCTTCTACTTCCTAGCTCCTGGGACACCCGACAGATGTTTTTC. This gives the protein CAASALLLPSSWDTRQMFF.

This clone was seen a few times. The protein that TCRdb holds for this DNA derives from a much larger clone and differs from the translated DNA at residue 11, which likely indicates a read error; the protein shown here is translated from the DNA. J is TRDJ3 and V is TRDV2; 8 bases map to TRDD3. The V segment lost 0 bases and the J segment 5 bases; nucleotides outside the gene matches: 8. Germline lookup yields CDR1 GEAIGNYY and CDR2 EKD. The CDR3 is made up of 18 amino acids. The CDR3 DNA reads TGTGCCTGTGACACCGTACTGGGGGGTCCCCGGGACACCCGACAGATGTTTTTC. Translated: CACDTVLGGPRDTRQMFF.

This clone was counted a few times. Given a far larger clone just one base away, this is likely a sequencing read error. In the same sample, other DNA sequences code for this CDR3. The CDR3 spells CACDLLLGDTAQLFF. The CDR3 nucleotides are TGTGCCTGTGACCTCCTACTGGGGGATACAGCACAACTCTTCTTT. The chain has TRDV2 and TRDJ2, with 10 positions matching TRDD3. The V gene end was trimmed by 3 bases and the J gene end by 5 bases; junction bases not matched to a gene: 5. Germline V gene sequence: CDR1 GEAIGNYY, CDR2 EKD. The CDR3 totals 15 residues.

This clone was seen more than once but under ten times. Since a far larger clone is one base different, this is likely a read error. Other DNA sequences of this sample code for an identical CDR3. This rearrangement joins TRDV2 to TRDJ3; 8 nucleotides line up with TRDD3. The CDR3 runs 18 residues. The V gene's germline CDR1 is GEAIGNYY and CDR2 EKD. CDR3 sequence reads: CACDTVLGGPWDTRQMFF. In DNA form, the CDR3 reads TGCGCCTGTGACACCGTACTGGGGGGTCCCTGGGACACCCGACAGATGTTTTTC.

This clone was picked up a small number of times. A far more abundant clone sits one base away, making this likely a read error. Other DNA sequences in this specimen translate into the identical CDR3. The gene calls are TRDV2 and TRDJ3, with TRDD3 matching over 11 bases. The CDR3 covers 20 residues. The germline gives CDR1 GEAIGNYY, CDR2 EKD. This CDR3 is CACDTVLGDKSSWDTRQMFF. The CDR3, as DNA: TGTGCCTGTGACACCGTACTGGGGGATAAAAGCTCCTGGGACACCCGACAGATGTTCTTC.

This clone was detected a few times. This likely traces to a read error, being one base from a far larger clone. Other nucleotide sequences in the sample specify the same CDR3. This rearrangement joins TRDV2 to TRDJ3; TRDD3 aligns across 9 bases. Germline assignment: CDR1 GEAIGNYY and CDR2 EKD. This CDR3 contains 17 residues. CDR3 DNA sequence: TGTGCCTGCGACATACTGGGGGACTCCTGGGACACCCGACAGATGTTTTTC. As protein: CACDILGDSWDTRQMFF.

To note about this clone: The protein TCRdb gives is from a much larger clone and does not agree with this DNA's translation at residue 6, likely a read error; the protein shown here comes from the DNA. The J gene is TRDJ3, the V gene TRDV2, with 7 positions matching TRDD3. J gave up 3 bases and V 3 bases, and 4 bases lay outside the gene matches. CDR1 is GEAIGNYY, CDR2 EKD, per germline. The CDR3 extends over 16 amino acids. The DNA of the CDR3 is TGTGCCTGTGACTGGAGGATACGCTGGGACACCCGACAGATGTTTTTC. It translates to CACDWRIRWDTRQMFF.

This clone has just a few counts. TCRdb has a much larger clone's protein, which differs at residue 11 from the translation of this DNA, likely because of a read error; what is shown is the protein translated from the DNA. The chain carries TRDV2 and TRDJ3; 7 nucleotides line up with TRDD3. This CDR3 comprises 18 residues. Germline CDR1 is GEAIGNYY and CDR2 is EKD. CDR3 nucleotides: TGTGCCTGTGACACCGGATACGCCCGCTCCCGGGACACCCGACAGATGTTTTTC. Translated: CACDTGYARSRDTRQMFF.

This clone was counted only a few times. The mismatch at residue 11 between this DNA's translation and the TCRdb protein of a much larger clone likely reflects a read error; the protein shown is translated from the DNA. This CDR3 reads CACDTLGSSWGTRQMFF. CDR3 bases: TGTGCCTGTGACACGCTGGGAAGCTCCTGGGGCACCCGACAGATGTTTTTC. V and J are TRDV2 and TRDJ3; D might be TRDD3 (6 bases). Looked up from germline, CDR1 is GEAIGNYY and CDR2 is EKD. The CDR3 loop spans 17 amino acids.

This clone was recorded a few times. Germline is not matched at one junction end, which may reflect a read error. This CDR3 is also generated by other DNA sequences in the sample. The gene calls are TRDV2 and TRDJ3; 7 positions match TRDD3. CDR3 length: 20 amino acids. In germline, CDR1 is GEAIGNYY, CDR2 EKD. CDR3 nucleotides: TGTGCCTGTGAAAACCTTGCTGGGGGCGTGAGCTCCTGGGACACCCGCCAGATGTTTTTC. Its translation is CACENLAGGVSSWDTRQMFF.

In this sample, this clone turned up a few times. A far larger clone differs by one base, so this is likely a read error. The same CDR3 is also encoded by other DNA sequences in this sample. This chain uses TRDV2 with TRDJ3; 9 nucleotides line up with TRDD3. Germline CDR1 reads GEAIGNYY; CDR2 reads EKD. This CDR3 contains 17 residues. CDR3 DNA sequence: TGTGCCTGTGACAAACTGGGGGACTCCTGGGATACCCGACAGATGTTTTTC. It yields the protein CACDKLGDSWDTRQMFF.